The 18 T cell receptor beta chains listed next were all sequenced from one sample in a study of Ad26.COV2.S vaccination and SARS-CoV-2 variants. Assay used: immunoSEQ multiplex PCR; TCRdb lists only in-frame clones, some missing. The data contain 300,000 to 400,000 clones, about 89% of them singletons. The treatment here: 19 received Ad26.COV2.S at low or high dose, single or two shots; about five received placebo; per-sample allocation not given. On day 63 after the first injection, vaccine and placebo recipients gave samples. The specimen comprised peripheral blood, sampled in a trial of Ad26.COV2.S vaccine versus placebo. The receptors shown here come from a person aged 18-60 years who received the Ad26.COV2.S COVID-19 vaccine or a placebo.

This clone was recorded once. This chain joins TRBV7-8 and TRBJ2-7; D not certain. Trimming took 5 bases from V and 6 from J, leaving 17 bases between them. Germline-derived CDR1 and CDR2 are SGHVS and FQNEAQ. The CDR3 extends over 14 amino acids. CDR3: CASSPTTVKIEQYF. Written as DNA, the CDR3 is TGTGCCAGCAGCCCAACAACAGTTAAGATCGAGCAGTACTTC.

This clone showed up just once. The chain carries TRBV7-9 and TRBJ2-1, with 11 bases lining up with TRBD2. Germline CDR1 SEHNR, CDR2 FQNEAQ (reference sequence). V lost 0 bases to trimming and J lost 5 bases; unmatched junction nucleotides: 6. The CDR3 length is 17 residues. The CDR3 is CASSLAYSTSGNNEQFF. The DNA for the CDR3 is TGTGCCAGCAGCTTAGCATATTCGACTAGCGGGAACAATGAGCAGTTCTTC.

The chain employs TRBV7-6 and TRBJ1-1, with 10 bases lining up with TRBD1. The V segment lost 6 bases and the J segment 1 base; nucleotides outside the gene matches: 5. The CDR3 length is 15 residues. The germline V gene encodes CDR1 SGHVS and CDR2 FNYEAQ. CDR3 nucleotide sequence: TGTGCCAGCAGTCTTGACAGGGGGCGGAACACTGAAGCTTTCTTT. Translated: CASSLDRGRNTEAFF. Supplemented by reference TRBV7-6 and TRBJ1-1, the full variable domain reads GAGVSQSPRYKVTKRGQDVALRCDPISGHVSLYWYRQALGQGPEFLTYFNYEAQQDKSGLPNDRFSAERPEGSISTLTIQRTEQRDSAMYRCASSLDRGRNTEAFFGQGTRLTVV.

The chain employs TRBV7-2 and TRBJ2-5, with a weak D call TRBD2 (6 bases). The V end lost 2 bases, the J end lost 4 bases, and 17 bases lay between the germline ends. The germline CDR1 and CDR2 sequences are SGHTA and FQGNSA. This CDR3 contains 16 residues. The CDR3 protein is CASSLNPRDGGETQYF. The CDR3 region has the DNA TGTGCCAGCAGCTTAAATCCGCGGGACGGCGGAGAGACCCAGTACTTC.

The chain recombines TRBV5-4 with TRBJ2-5; 7 bases agree with TRBD1. Germline values: CDR1 SGHNT, CDR2 YYREEE (reference sequence). Losses at the gene ends were 2 bases for V and 1 base for J; bases not matched to a gene: 2. The CDR3 loop spans 14 amino acids. The CDR3 DNA reads TGTGCCAGCAGCTTACAGGGGCCCCAAGAGACCCAGTACTTC. Protein sequence: CASSLQGPQETQYF.

The chain has TRBV2 and TRBJ1-1; D uncertain. The germline V gene has CDR1 SNHLY and CDR2 FYNNEI. There are 13 residues in the CDR3. V lost 9 bases, J lost 1 base, and 12 bases lay in between. CDR3 DNA: TGTGCCAGTACTATACACTGGAACACTGAAGCTTTCTTT. It yields the protein CASTIHWNTEAFF.

The gene calls are TRBV9 and TRBJ2-2; D is uncertain. The germline gives CDR1 SGDLS, CDR2 YYNGEE. V was shortened by 4 bases and J by 3 bases, with 16 bases between the two germline ends. The CDR3 runs to 16 residues. CDR3 coding DNA: TGTGCCAGCAGCTTAAACGAGGCTCCTTACACCGGGGAGCTGTTTTTT. Protein: CASSLNEAPYTGELFF.

The chain recombines TRBV9 with TRBJ2-7; unclear D gene. Per germline, CDR1 SGDLS and CDR2 YYNGEE. V lost 0 bases, J lost 3 bases, and 10 bases lay in between. The CDR3 length is 14 residues. The CDR3 DNA is TGTGCCAGCAGCGTAGATTGGTCCGACTACGAGCAGTACTTC. Residues: CASSVDWSDYEQYF. Full variable domain (missing parts from reference TRBV9 and TRBJ2-7): DSGVTQTPKHLITATGQRVTLRCSPRSGDLSVYWYQQSLDQGLQFLIQYYNGEERAKGNILERFSAQQFPDLHSELNLSSLELGDSALYFCASSVDWSDYEQYFGPGTRLTVT.

The table lists this clone with a few counts. The chain links TRBV4-1 to TRBJ2-7, with 9 bases fitting TRBD2. Germline V lookup: CDR1 MGHRA, CDR2 YSYEKL. With V trimmed by 1 base and J by 0 bases, 13 bases remained unmatched. The CDR3 spans 19 residues. CDR3 sequence (DNA): TGCGCCAGCAGCCAAGCCACCTCACGACTAGCGGAATTCTCCTACGAGCAGTACTTC. Encoded protein: CASSQATSRLAEFSYEQYF.

The V call is TRBV28, the J call TRBJ1-1; D is undetermined. The germline V and J ends were trimmed by 5 bases and 1 base, with 11 bases remaining between them. The CDR3 is 14 amino acids. CDR1 is MDHEN, CDR2 SYDVKM, per germline. Here the CDR3 DNA reads TGTGCCAGCAGTCTCCCCTCAAGGAACACTGAAGCTTTCTTT. It codes for CASSLPSRNTEAFF.

This chain links TRBV11-2 with TRBJ2-2; D uncertain. Germline CDR1 reads SGHAT; CDR2 reads FQNNGV. CDR3 length: 13 amino acids. The V end was cut by 0 bases, the J end by 4 bases, with 3 bases between. CDR3 bases: TGTGCCAGCAGCTTAGACAGCACCGGGGAGCTGTTTTTT. This gives the protein CASSLDSTGELFF.

This clone came up a few times. The V call is TRBV4-3, the J call TRBJ2-5; 9 nucleotides line up with TRBD1. This CDR3 has 15 residues. Germline CDR1 reads LGHNA; CDR2 reads YSLEER. The V and J ends lost 4 bases and 5 bases, in that order; junction bases with no gene match: 8. CDR3 nucleotides: TGCGCCAGCAGCCCATTCCGGGACAGGGATGAGACCCAGTACTTC. It yields the protein CASSPFRDRDETQYF.

The genes are TRBV7-3 and TRBJ2-1, with 8 bases fitting TRBD1. The CDR3 length is 16 residues. From germline, CDR1 is SGHTA and CDR2 FQGTGA. The J segment lost 6 bases and the V segment lost 1 base, leaving 8 bases of the junction unmatched. CDR3 coding DNA: TGTGCCAGCAGCTTAATACGGACAGGGCGAATCAATGAGCAGTTCTTC. Amino acids: CASSLIRTGRINEQFF.

The chain recombines TRBV5-1 with TRBJ1-2, with 8 bases aligning to TRBD1. Germline CDR1 reads SGHRS; CDR2 reads YFSETQ. The CDR3 sequence is 15 residues long. The trim removed 4 bases at V and 4 bases at J, leaving 9 bases unmatched. In DNA, the CDR3 is TGCGCCAGCAGCCCCCGGACAGGGAGCATCTATGGCTACACCTTC. Residues: CASSPRTGSIYGYTF.

The chain has TRBV6-5 and TRBJ1-6; D remains ambiguous. The germline CDR1 and CDR2 sequences are MNHEY and SVGAGI. V was trimmed by 5 bases and J by 8 bases, leaving 10 bases between them. CDR3 length: 13 amino acids. The CDR3 here is CASSHNADSPLHF. As DNA, the CDR3 is TGTGCCAGCAGTCACAACGCCGATTCACCCCTCCACTTT.

This chain connects TRBV15 to TRBJ2-5; weak D call: TRBD1 (6 bases). CDR1 LNHNV and CDR2 YYDKDF come from the germline V gene (reference sequence). This CDR3 is 14 amino acids long. Trimming left V 2 bases short and J 5 bases short, with 12 bases between. The CDR3 nucleotides read TGTGCCACCAGCAGAACAGGGTTAGCGGAGACCCAGTACTTC. This gives the protein CATSRTGLAETQYF.

The chain joins TRBV5-1 to TRBJ1-1; D is possibly TRBD1 (5 bases). Trimming left V 3 bases short and J 4 bases short, with 16 bases between. CDR1 is SGHRS, CDR2 YFSETQ, per germline. The length of the CDR3 is 15 residues. The CDR3 is CASSSLVDRGTEAFF. The CDR3 region has the DNA TGCGCCAGCAGCTCGCTCGTGGATAGGGGCACTGAAGCTTTCTTT.

The rearrangement joins TRBV2 to TRBJ1-1, with 7 bases fitting TRBD1. Germline values: CDR1 SNHLY, CDR2 FYNNEI. V gave up 8 bases and J gave up 0 bases; unmatched junction bases: 3. The CDR3 length is 13 residues. The CDR3 DNA is TGTGCCAGCGAGACAGGGCTGAACACTGAAGCTTTCTTT. Translating gives CASETGLNTEAFF.